This T cell receptor (beta chain) was sequenced during a study of long-term antiretroviral therapy in people with HIV. The authors ran the immunoSEQ assay, v3.0, at survey level. The protocol was immunoSEQ multiplex PCR, while the TCRdb copy is restricted to in-frame clones and leaves out a portion. The sample consists of 20,000 to 25,000 clones, around nine tenths of them appearing once. The V segment lost 5 bases and the J segment 0 bases; nucleotides outside the gene matches: 7. The germline V gene has CDR1 KGHSH and CDR2 LQKENI. There are 16 residues in the CDR3. The sequence came from a man in his 60s with HIV. The sequencing here drew on unsorted PBMCs, taken 2.3 years after starting antiretroviral therapy. The chain is built from TRBV18 and TRBJ1-1; 9 bases are a match to TRBD1. The CDR3: CASSYGTGSLNTEAFF. In DNA, the CDR3 is TGTGCCAGCTCATATGGGACAGGGTCCTTGAACACTGAAGCTTTCTTT.